The following is a TCR beta chain sequence with its context. The antigen remains undetermined. The primer mix had 60 Vbeta and 13 Jbeta primers. Method: immunoSEQ multiplex PCR; TCRdb's copy keeps in-frame clones and lacks some. The sample contains 100,000 to 150,000 clones, roughly 74% of which appear only once. There are 18 residues in the CDR3. V lost 0 bases and J lost 4; bases outside the gene matches: 8. Germline values: CDR1 SGHNT, CDR2 YENEEA. This sample stems from a study of cytomegalovirus exposure and HLA in healthy donors. Notes on the study in general: TCR beta chains associated with HLA were, in a later analysis, more clonally expanded than equally common others.

This sequence joins TRBV11-3 and TRBJ2-2; 10 bases map to TRBD1. The source of this sequence is a man aged 40-49 years in good health and CMV-seropositive. Sequencing was done on a sample of PBMCs. Here the CDR3 reads CASSLDNRTGGVTGELFF. The CDR3, as DNA: TGTGCCAGCAGCTTAGATAACCGGACAGGGGGGGTCACCGGGGAGCTGTTTTTT.